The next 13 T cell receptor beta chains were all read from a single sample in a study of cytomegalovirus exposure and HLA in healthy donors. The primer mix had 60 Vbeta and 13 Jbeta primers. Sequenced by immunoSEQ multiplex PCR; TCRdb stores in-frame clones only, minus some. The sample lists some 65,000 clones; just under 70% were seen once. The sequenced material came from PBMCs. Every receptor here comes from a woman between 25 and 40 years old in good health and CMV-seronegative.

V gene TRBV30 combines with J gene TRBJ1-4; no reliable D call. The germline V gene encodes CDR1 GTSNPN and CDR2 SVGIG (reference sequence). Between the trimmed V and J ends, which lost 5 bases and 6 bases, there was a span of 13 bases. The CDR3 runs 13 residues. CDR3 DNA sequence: TGTGCCTGGGGAGACGGGGTACATGAAAAACTGTTTTTT. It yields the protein CAWGDGVHEKLFF. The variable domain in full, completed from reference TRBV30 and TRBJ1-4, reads SQTIHQWPATLVQPVGSPLSLECTVEGTSNPNLYWYRQAAGRGLQLLFYSVGIGQISSEVPQNLSASRPQDRQFILSSKKLLLSDSGFYLCAWGDGVHEKLFFGSGTQLSVL.

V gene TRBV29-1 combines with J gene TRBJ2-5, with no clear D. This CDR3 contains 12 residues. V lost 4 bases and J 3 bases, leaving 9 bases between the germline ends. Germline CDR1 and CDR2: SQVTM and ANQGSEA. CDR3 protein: CSVVQFEETQYF. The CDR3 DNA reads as TGCAGCGTTGTACAGTTCGAAGAGACCCAGTACTTC. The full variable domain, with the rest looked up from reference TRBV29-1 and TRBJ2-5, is SAVISQKPSRDICQRGTSLTIQCQVDSQVTMMFWYRQQPGQSLTLIATANQGSEATYESGFVIDKFPISRPNLTFSTLTVSNMSPEDSSIYLCSVVQFEETQYFGPGTRLLVL.

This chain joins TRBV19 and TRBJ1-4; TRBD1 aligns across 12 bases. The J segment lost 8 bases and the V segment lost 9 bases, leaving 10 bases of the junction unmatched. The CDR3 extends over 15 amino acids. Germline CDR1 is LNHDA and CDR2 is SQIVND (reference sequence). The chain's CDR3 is CASAWGTGGVEKLFF. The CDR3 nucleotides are TGTGCCAGCGCTTGGGGGACAGGGGGCGTCGAAAAACTGTTTTTT.

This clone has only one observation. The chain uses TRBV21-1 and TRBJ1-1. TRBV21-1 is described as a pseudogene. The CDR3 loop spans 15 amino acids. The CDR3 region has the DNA TGTGCCAGCACCCAAAGTGAGGGAGGGGACACTGAAGCTTTCTTT. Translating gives CASTQSEGGDTEAFF.

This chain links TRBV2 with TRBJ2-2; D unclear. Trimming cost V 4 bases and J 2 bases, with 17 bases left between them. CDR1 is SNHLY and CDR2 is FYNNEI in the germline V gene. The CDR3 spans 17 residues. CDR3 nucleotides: TGTGCCAGCAGTGGCAAGGAAAGAGTAGCTAACACCGGGGAGCTGTTTTTT. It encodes CASSGKERVANTGELFF.

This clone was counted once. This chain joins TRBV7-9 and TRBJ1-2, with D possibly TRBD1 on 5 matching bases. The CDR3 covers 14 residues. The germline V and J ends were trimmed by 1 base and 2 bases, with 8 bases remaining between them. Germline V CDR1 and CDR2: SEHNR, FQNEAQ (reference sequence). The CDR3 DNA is TGTGCCAGCAGCTTAGACAGGCTGAACTATGGCTACACCTTC. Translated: CASSLDRLNYGYTF.

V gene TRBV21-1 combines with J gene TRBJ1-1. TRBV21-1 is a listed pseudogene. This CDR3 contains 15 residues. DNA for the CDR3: TGTGCCAGCAGCAATCCCGGCCCGAGGCGCGTTGAAGCTTTCTTT. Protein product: CASSNPGPRRVEAFF.

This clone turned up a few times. CDR3 sequence (DNA): TGCGCCAGCAGCTTGGTAGTGACAGGGGGCACTGAAGCTTTCTTT. Its protein product is CASSLVVTGGTEAFF. The genes are TRBV5-1 and TRBJ1-1; 9 nucleotides align to TRBD1. The junction had 4 bases not matched to a gene; V was cut back by 0 bases and J by 4 bases. The CDR3 totals 15 residues. Germline CDR1 SGHRS, CDR2 YFSETQ.

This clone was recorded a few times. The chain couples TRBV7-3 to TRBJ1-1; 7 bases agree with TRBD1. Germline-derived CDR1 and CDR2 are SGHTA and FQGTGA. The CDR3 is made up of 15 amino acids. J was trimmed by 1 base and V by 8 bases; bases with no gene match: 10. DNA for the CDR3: TGTGCCAGCGCGGCGGCGGGGACAGCGAACACTGAAGCTTTCTTT. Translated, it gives CASAAAGTANTEAFF.

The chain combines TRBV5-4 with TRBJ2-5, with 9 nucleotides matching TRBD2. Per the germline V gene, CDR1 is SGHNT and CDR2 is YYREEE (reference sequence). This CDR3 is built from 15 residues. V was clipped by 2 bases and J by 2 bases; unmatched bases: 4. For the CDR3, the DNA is TGTGCCAGCAGCTTCCCTAGCGGGGCTCAAGAGACCCAGTACTTC. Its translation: CASSFPSGAQETQYF.

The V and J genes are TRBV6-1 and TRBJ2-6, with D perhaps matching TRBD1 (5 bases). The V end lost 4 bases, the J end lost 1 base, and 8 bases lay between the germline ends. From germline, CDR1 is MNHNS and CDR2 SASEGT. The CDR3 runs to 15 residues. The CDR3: CASSVQESGANVLTF. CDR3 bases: TGTGCCAGCAGTGTACAGGAATCTGGGGCCAACGTCCTGACTTTC.

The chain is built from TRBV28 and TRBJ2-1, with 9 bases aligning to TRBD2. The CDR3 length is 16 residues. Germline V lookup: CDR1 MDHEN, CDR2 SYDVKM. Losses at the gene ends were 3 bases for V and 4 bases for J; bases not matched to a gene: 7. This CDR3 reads CASSFAGRGGYNEQFF. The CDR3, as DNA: TGTGCCAGCAGTTTTGCGGGGCGGGGGGGATACAATGAGCAGTTCTTC.

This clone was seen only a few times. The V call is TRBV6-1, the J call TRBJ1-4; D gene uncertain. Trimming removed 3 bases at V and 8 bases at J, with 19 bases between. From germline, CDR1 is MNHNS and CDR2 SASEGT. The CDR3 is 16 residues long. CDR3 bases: TGTGCCAGCAGTGATCGCCGGAATCTTCAACAGGAAAAACTGTTTTTT. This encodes CASSDRRNLQQEKLFF.